One and the same sample provided the 24 T cell receptor beta chains below, sequenced in a study of identical twins. TCRdb re-called the 5' RACE reads with MiXCR, one entry per CDR3 protein. The profile covers roughly 280,000 distinct CDR3 sequences, with nearly 9.5% appearing a single time and 6% to 8.5% taken by the ten largest. Another study also made use of these data, one on yellow fever vaccine responses in identical twins.

Input material: CD8+ T cells sorted from blood. Receptor source: a woman younger than 30 in good health.

Many counts were recorded for this clonotype. The chain links TRBV27 to TRBJ1-2; D gene unclear. The ends were cut back, 6 bases at V and 0 bases at J, with 8 bases in the middle. Germline V gene data show CDR1 as MNHEY and CDR2 as SMNVEV (reference sequence). This CDR3 contains 13 residues. CDR3 region: CASSLTANYGYTF. In DNA form, the CDR3 reads TGTGCCAGCAGCCTGACGGCTAACTATGGCTACACCTTC.

In the case of this clonotype: Compared with germline, one end of the junction differs, possibly owing to a read error. V and J are TRBV4-1 and TRBJ2-1; TRBD1 might be the D (5 bases). This CDR3 is 15 amino acids long. The germline V gene has CDR1 MGHRA and CDR2 YSYEKL. DNA of the CDR3: TGCGCCAGCAGCCAAACAGGCCACGTTTCCGATGAACAGTTCTTC. As protein: CASSQTGHVSDEQFF.

This clonotype was found a few times. The rearrangement links TRBV3-1 to TRBJ2-1; 15 bases fit TRBD2. This CDR3 is 18 amino acids long. The V gene end was trimmed by 0 bases and the J gene end by 8 bases; junction bases not matched to a gene: 8. Germline V lookup: CDR1 LGHDT, CDR2 YNNKEL (reference sequence). The CDR3 coding sequence is TGTGCCAGCAGCCAAGAGCATGGACTAGCGGGGGGGGTCGATGAGCAGTTCTTC. Residues: CASSQEHGLAGGVDEQFF.

This clonotype has just a few counts. This chain connects TRBV28 to TRBJ1-5; 8 bases align to TRBD1. The CDR3 totals 16 residues. V lost 5 bases and J lost 1; bases outside the gene matches: 7. Per the germline V gene, CDR1 is MDHEN and CDR2 is SYDVKM. The CDR3 is CASSINQGASNQPQHF. The CDR3 region has the DNA TGTGCCAGCAGTATTAACCAGGGGGCGAGCAATCAGCCCCAGCATTTT.

In its sample, this clonotype was seen many times. The rearrangement uses TRBV20-1 and TRBJ2-1; 7 positions match TRBD2. J lost 7 bases, V lost 0 bases, and 9 bases had no gene match. There are 15 residues in the CDR3. The germline CDR1 and CDR2 sequences are DFQATT and SNEGSKA (reference sequence). CDR3 bases: TGCAGTGCTAGAGAAAGTGGCGGGAGTAGGAATGAGCAGTTCTTC. Translated: CSARESGGSRNEQFF.

The CDR3 loop is CASSQEKETQYF. CDR3 coding DNA: TGTGCCAGCAGCCAAGAGAAGGAGACCCAGTACTTC. The gene calls are TRBV3-1 and TRBJ2-5; D is uncertain. Germline V lookup: CDR1 LGHDT, CDR2 YNNKEL (reference sequence). With 0 bases removed from V and 5 bases from J, the gap between germline ends came to 4 bases. The CDR3 consists of 12 residues.

In its sample, this clonotype was seen a few times. This chain joins TRBV4-3 and TRBJ2-1, with D unresolved. CDR1 is LGHNA, CDR2 YSLEER, per germline. The CDR3 is 13 amino acids. Trimming cost V 0 bases and J 10 bases, with 10 bases left between them. The CDR3 here is CASSQDRRIEQFF. The DNA of the CDR3 is TGCGCCAGCAGCCAAGATCGACGGATCGAGCAGTTCTTC.

This clonotype was picked up many times. Here the CDR3 DNA reads TGTGCCAGCAGTGACGTTGCGGGAGATTACAATGAGCAGTTCTTC. Residues: CASSDVAGDYNEQFF. The rearrangement uses TRBV6-4 and TRBJ2-1; 7 nucleotides agree with TRBD2. The CDR3 extends over 15 amino acids. Germline V gives CDR1 MRHNA, CDR2 SNTAGT. The J segment lost 4 bases and the V segment lost 2 bases, leaving 5 bases of the junction unmatched.

This clonotype has only a few counts. CDR3 nucleotides: TGCAGTGTTGCAGGGGTCGCGGGAGGCCAGGGGGATACGCAGTATTTT. The encoded protein is CSVAGVAGGQGDTQYF. The chain couples TRBV20-1 to TRBJ2-3; TRBD2 matches at 8 bases. Germline CDR1 DFQATT, CDR2 SNEGSKA (reference sequence). The length of the CDR3 is 16 residues. V shed 7 bases, J shed 6 bases, and the junction held 18 bases outside the gene matches.

This chain connects TRBV5-1 to TRBJ2-3; a weak D match, TRBD1 (6 bases). Trimming stripped 3 bases from V and 2 bases from J, with 7 bases between. This CDR3 is built from 13 residues. Germline CDR1 and CDR2: SGHRS and YFSETQ. The CDR3 is CASSWTDTDTQYF. In DNA, the CDR3 is TGCGCCAGCAGCTGGACAGACACAGATACGCAGTATTTT.

This clonotype was detected ten times or more. The chain links TRBV4-3 to TRBJ1-4; D might be TRBD1 (5 bases). The CDR3 runs 16 residues. Germline assignment: CDR1 LGHNA and CDR2 YSLEER. The V end was cut by 0 bases, the J end by 7 bases, with 15 bases between. CDR3 amino acids: CASSQDRGNLGEKLFF. Written as DNA, the CDR3 is TGCGCCAGCAGCCAAGATCGGGGGAATTTGGGTGAAAAACTGTTTTTT.

This clonotype was detected many times. This chain uses TRBV12-3 or TRBV12-4 with TRBJ2-5; 8 nucleotides match TRBD2. This CDR3 is 15 amino acids long. Trimming took 6 bases from V and 2 from J; bases not matched to a gene: 8. The chain's CDR3 is CASRGAGDTQETQYF. The CDR3 DNA is TGTGCCAGCAGGGGAGCGGGGGACACACAAGAGACCCAGTACTTC.

This clonotype was detected only a few times. The chain couples TRBV4-3 to TRBJ2-2, with D perhaps matching TRBD1 or TRBD2 (5 bases each). The germline V and J ends were trimmed by 0 bases and 5 bases, with 10 bases remaining between them. The CDR3 is 15 residues long. Germline-derived CDR1 and CDR2 are LGHNA and YSLEER. The CDR3 spells CASSQEPGLTGELFF. CDR3 sequence (DNA): TGCGCCAGCAGCCAAGAACCGGGGCTTACCGGGGAGCTGTTTTTT.

This clonotype was observed many times. As DNA, the CDR3 is TGTGCCAGCGGGCAGGGAGCCCACGAGCAGTACTTC. Protein sequence: CASGQGAHEQYF. V gene TRBV25-1 combines with J gene TRBJ2-7; D possibly uses TRBD1 or TRBD2 (5 bases each). V dropped 8 bases and J dropped 5 bases, with 13 bases sitting between them. The CDR3 has 12 amino acids. Looked up from germline, CDR1 is MGHDK and CDR2 is SYGVNS.

At least ten counts were recorded for this clonotype. The chain carries TRBV6-1 and TRBJ1-5; D perhaps matches TRBD1 (6 bases). V gave up 6 bases and J gave up 4 bases, with 19 bases separating them. The CDR3 runs 16 residues. Germline V CDR1 and CDR2: MNHNS, SASEGT. This chain's CDR3 is CASSETGLGENQPQHF. DNA for the CDR3: TGTGCCAGCAGCGAAACAGGGTTGGGTGAAAATCAGCCCCAGCATTTT.

The chain has TRBV6-1 and TRBJ2-7; 8 bases line up with TRBD2. The CDR3 is made up of 15 amino acids. The germline V gene has CDR1 MNHNS and CDR2 SASEGT. The V gene end was trimmed by 11 bases and the J gene end by 3 bases; junction bases not matched to a gene: 15. The CDR3: CARRLAGNQYYEQYF. The CDR3 region has the DNA TGTGCCCGGCGCCTAGCGGGTAACCAGTACTACGAGCAGTACTTC.

This clonotype was recorded at least ten times. The chain joins TRBV29-1 to TRBJ1-2; possible D gene TRBD1, 5 bases. The CDR3 sequence is 13 residues long. Looked up from germline, CDR1 is SQVTM and CDR2 is ANQGSEA. V was trimmed by 0 bases and J by 3 bases, leaving 8 bases between them. In DNA, the CDR3 is TGCAGCGTTGAAGAGGCCAGGGACTATGGCTACACCTTC. This codes for CSVEEARDYGYTF.

The CDR3 DNA sequence: TGTGCCAGCAGTTACAGGGGAGGAGATACGCAGTATTTT. This gives the protein CASSYRGGDTQYF. This chain uses TRBV6-5 with TRBJ2-3, with D maybe TRBD2 (6 bases). The germline V gene has CDR1 MNHEY and CDR2 SVGAGI. The CDR3 has 13 residues. V gave up 2 bases and J gave up 5 bases, with 8 bases separating them.

The chain joins TRBV28 to TRBJ2-1; TRBD1 might be the D (6 bases). The CDR3 has 20 residues. CDR1 and CDR2 from the germline V gene are MDHEN and SYDVKM. V lost 8 bases to trimming and J lost 15 bases, with 44 bases between them. The CDR3 here is CASQPWTADNPPFYNPSAFF. The DNA of the CDR3 is TGTGCCAGCCAACCCTGGACAGCGGATAACCCCCCATTCTATAACCCCTCGGCGTTCTTC.

The chain combines TRBV18 with TRBJ2-1, with D tentatively TRBD1 or TRBD2 (5 bases each). V gave up 3 bases and J gave up 4 bases, with 13 bases separating them. Per the germline V gene, CDR1 is KGHSH and CDR2 is LQKENI. The CDR3 contains 15 residues. CDR3 DNA sequence: TGTGCCAGCTCACCGTCCGGGACGGAATACAATGAGCAGTTCTTC. Amino acids: CASSPSGTEYNEQFF.

This clonotype was observed at least ten times. The chain has TRBV9 and TRBJ2-2; the match to TRBD1 covers 10 bases. The CDR3 spans 17 residues. Germline V gene lookup returns CDR1 SGDLS and CDR2 YYNGEE. Trimming removed 5 bases from V and 3 bases from J; junction bases left unmatched: 10. The CDR3 DNA is TGTGCCAGCAGGGGCCCGGGACAGGGGACGGACACCGGGGAGCTGTTTTTT. Residues: CASRGPGQGTDTGELFF.

The rearrangement joins TRBV6-2 or TRBV6-3 to TRBJ2-1; D remains unclear. The germline gives CDR1 MNHEY, CDR2 SVGEGT. This CDR3 spans 12 amino acids. The ends were cut back, 0 bases at V and 10 bases at J, with 7 bases in the middle. The CDR3 DNA reads as TGTGCCAGCAGTTACTCGGCCCCAGAGCAGTTCTTC. This sequence encodes CASSYSAPEQFF.

The V call is TRBV4-3, the J call TRBJ2-7; no reliable D call. The CDR3 spans 17 residues. Germline V gene lookup returns CDR1 LGHNA and CDR2 YSLEER. Deletions cut 1 base from V and 1 base from J, with 17 bases between. The CDR3: CASSQGIWTQKSYEQYF. The CDR3 nucleotides are TGCGCCAGCAGCCAAGGAATTTGGACGCAGAAGTCCTACGAGCAGTACTTC.

The rearrangement uses TRBV14 and TRBJ2-7; D remains unclear. The ends were cut back, 4 bases at V and 3 bases at J, with 10 bases in the middle. Looked up from germline, CDR1 is SGHDN and CDR2 is FVKESK. The CDR3 is made up of 13 amino acids. CDR3 DNA: TGTGCCAGCAGCCGTGGTGGCGGCTACGAGCAGTACTTC. Its translation is CASSRGGGYEQYF.